Listed here are 27 T cell receptor beta chains from one sample, sequenced in a study of technical replicates of blood from several donors. Profiled with immunoSEQ multiplex PCR; TCRdb holds only in-frame clones, not every one. This sample has 54,000 or so clones; 85% to 95% occur once, and the top ten carry about 0.2%. The sample consisted of T cells isolated from PBMCs. The source is a human donor in good health.

This rearrangement joins TRBV7-9 to TRBJ2-1; 9 bases align to TRBD2. This CDR3 is 17 amino acids long. V shed 6 bases, J shed 4 bases, and the junction held 13 bases outside the gene matches. Germline CDR1 SEHNR, CDR2 FQNEAQ (reference sequence). The CDR3: CASSRRPGLATYNEQFF. DNA for the CDR3: TGTGCCAGCAGTCGTCGGCCAGGACTAGCGACTTACAATGAGCAGTTCTTC.

CDR3 residues: CASSEAQGRTEAFF. Here the CDR3 DNA reads TGTGCCAGCAGTGAGGCTCAGGGCCGCACTGAAGCTTTCTTT. J is TRBJ1-1 and V is TRBV6-5; perhaps TRBD1 as D (5 bases). The CDR3 loop spans 14 amino acids. V was pared by 5 bases and J by 4 bases, with 14 bases between. The germline CDR1 and CDR2 sequences are MNHEY and SVGAGI.

This clone was observed a single time. The chain carries TRBV10-3 and TRBJ2-3, with TRBD2 identical over 8 bases. The trim removed 0 bases at V and 1 base at J, leaving 3 bases unmatched. Germline values: CDR1 ENHRY, CDR2 SYGVKD. The CDR3 extends over 16 amino acids. CDR3 region: CAISESPAGGTDTQYF. The CDR3 DNA reads as TGTGCCATCAGTGAGTCGCCAGCGGGAGGCACAGATACGCAGTATTTT.

This chain uses TRBV6-5 with TRBJ1-2, with a tentative D call TRBD1 (6 bases). The V gene lost 5 bases and the J gene lost 7 bases, with 14 bases spanning the gap. The CDR3 spans 13 residues. The germline V gene has CDR1 MNHEY and CDR2 SVGAGI. CDR3 nucleotides: TGTGCCAGCAGTCGGCAGGGGAAAGGTGGCTACACCTTC. Its translation: CASSRQGKGGYTF.

The rearrangement links TRBV28 to TRBJ2-7; D remains ambiguous. The CDR3 extends over 12 amino acids. The germline V gene has CDR1 MDHEN and CDR2 SYDVKM. V was shortened by 6 bases and J by 6 bases, with 12 bases between the two germline ends. Here the CDR3 DNA reads TGTGCCAGCAGAGCTAGGTTTCGCGAGCAGTACTTC. Translated: CASRARFREQYF. Together with reference TRBV28 and TRBJ2-7, the CDR3 gives the full variable domain: DVKVTQSSRYLVKRTGEKVFLECVQDMDHENMFWYRQDPGLGLRLIYFSYDVKMKEKGDIPEGYSVSREKKERFSLILESASTNQTSMYLCASRARFREQYFGPGTRLTVT.

CDR3 residues: CSVPPGQGDYGYTF. CDR3 in DNA: TGCAGCGTCCCCCCGGGACAGGGAGACTATGGCTACACCTTC. The V call is TRBV29-1, the J call TRBJ1-2; 9 bases map to TRBD1. Unmatched junction bases numbered 8, after V lost 6 bases and J lost 3 bases. CDR1 and CDR2 from the germline V gene are SQVTM and ANQGSEA. This CDR3 comprises 14 residues. Supplemented by reference TRBV29-1 and TRBJ1-2, the full variable domain reads SAVISQKPSRDICQRGTSLTIQCQVDSQVTMMFWYRQQPGQSLTLIATANQGSEATYESGFVIDKFPISRPNLTFSTLTVSNMSPEDSSIYLCSVPPGQGDYGYTFGSGTRLTVV.

The rearrangement links TRBV18 to TRBJ1-1, with D possibly TRBD1 on 5 matching bases. Deletions cut 4 bases from V and 5 bases from J, with 14 bases between. In germline, CDR1 is KGHSH, CDR2 LQKENI. The CDR3 contains 14 residues. The CDR3 DNA reads as TGTGCCAGCTCACTAGGGAGGGGCGGGACTGAAGCTTTCTTT. It yields the protein CASSLGRGGTEAFF. The full variable domain, with the rest looked up from reference TRBV18 and TRBJ1-1, is NAGVMQNPRHLVRRRGQEARLRCSPMKGHSHVYWYRQLPEEGLKFMVYLQKENIIDESGMPKERFSAEFPKEGPSILRIQQVVRGDSAAYFCASSLGRGGTEAFFGQGTRLTVV.

V usage is TRBV10-3 and J usage is TRBJ2-1; 14 nucleotides align to TRBD2. V lost 11 bases to trimming and J lost 9 bases; unmatched junction nucleotides: 21. CDR1 ENHRY and CDR2 SYGVKD come from the germline V gene. The length of the CDR3 is 18 residues. The CDR3 loop reads CAVWGGTSGSPGEAEQFF. The CDR3 bases are TGTGCCGTATGGGGGGGGACTAGCGGGAGTCCGGGGGAGGCTGAGCAGTTCTTC.

J is TRBJ2-1 and V is TRBV28, with TRBD1 matching over 9 bases. Germline values: CDR1 MDHEN, CDR2 SYDVKM. The CDR3 runs to 15 residues. With 6 bases clipped from V and 4 bases from J, the junction kept 7 bases outside the gene matches. CDR3 protein: CASSQGQGGYNEQFF. The CDR3 nucleotides are TGTGCCAGCAGCCAGGGACAGGGAGGATACAATGAGCAGTTCTTC.

The genes are TRBV10-1 and TRBJ2-3; the match to TRBD2 covers 8 bases. There are 17 residues in the CDR3. J gave up 2 bases and V 0 bases, and 7 bases lay outside the gene matches. Looked up from germline, CDR1 is WNHNN and CDR2 is SYGVQD (reference sequence). The CDR3 nucleotides read TGCGCCAGCAGTGAGTCCCCTCTAGCGGGCATCACAGATACGCAGTATTTT. Encoded protein: CASSESPLAGITDTQYF.

The chain recombines TRBV6-5 with TRBJ2-2; TRBD1 agrees at 7 bases. Trimming removed 5 bases from V and 5 bases from J; junction bases left unmatched: 8. The CDR3 spans 15 residues. Germline CDR1 reads MNHEY; CDR2 reads SVGAGI. The CDR3 loop is CASSTTGWSTGELFF. The CDR3 DNA reads as TGTGCCAGCAGTACGACAGGGTGGAGTACCGGGGAGCTGTTTTTT.

The chain recombines TRBV5-4 with TRBJ2-2; 9 positions agree with TRBD2. The germline CDR1 and CDR2 sequences are SGHNT and YYREEE (reference sequence). Trimming removed 4 bases from V and 1 base from J; junction bases left unmatched: 11. The CDR3 consists of 18 residues. The chain's CDR3 is CASSTGVSGRQNTGELFF. The CDR3 coding sequence is TGTGCCAGCAGCACTGGAGTTAGCGGGAGACAGAACACCGGGGAGCTGTTTTTT.

This clone is a singleton in its sample. CDR3 in amino acids: CASSPKGDNIPRLEQFF. CDR3 sequence (DNA): TGTGCCAGCAGTCCAAAAGGGGACAACATACCTCGACTTGAGCAGTTCTTC. The rearrangement joins TRBV28 to TRBJ2-1; a weak D match, TRBD1 (6 bases). This CDR3 spans 17 amino acids. Between the trimmed V and J ends, which lost 5 bases and 9 bases, there was a span of 26 bases. Germline loops: CDR1 MDHEN, CDR2 SYDVKM.

The chain employs TRBV5-1 and TRBJ2-5; the D is unclear. In germline, CDR1 is SGHRS, CDR2 YFSETQ. This CDR3 has 15 amino acids. The V end lost 0 bases, the J end lost 3 bases, and 12 bases lay between the germline ends. CDR3 nucleotides: TGCGCCAGCAGCTTGGTCGCAGGTCCTGAAGAGACCCAGTACTTC. Its protein is CASSLVAGPEETQYF. The full variable domain, completed using reference TRBV5-1 and TRBJ2-5, is KAGVTQTPRYLIKTRGQQVTLSCSPISGHRSVSWYQQTPGQGLQFLFEYFSETQRNKGNFPGRFSGRQFSNSRSEMNVSTLELGDSALYLCASSLVAGPEETQYFGPGTRLLVL.

The chain is built from TRBV9 and TRBJ2-3, with D possibly TRBD1 on 5 matching bases. The V end was cut by 0 bases, the J end by 0 bases, with 11 bases between. Germline CDR1 reads SGDLS; CDR2 reads YYNGEE. The CDR3 runs to 16 residues. CDR3 residues: CASSVGSGYSTDTQYF. DNA for the CDR3: TGTGCCAGCAGCGTAGGGTCAGGGTATAGCACAGATACGCAGTATTTT.

CDR3 residues: CASSLGLAGVSTGELFF. CDR3 coding DNA: TGTGCCAGCAGCCTCGGACTAGCGGGAGTGAGCACCGGGGAGCTGTTTTTT. This rearrangement joins TRBV5-6 to TRBJ2-2, with 13 nucleotides matching TRBD2. V was pared by 4 bases and J by 4 bases, with 7 bases of the junction left unmatched. CDR1 is SGHDT, CDR2 YYEEEE, per germline. The CDR3 totals 17 residues. The complete variable domain, with remaining parts taken from reference TRBV5-6 and TRBJ2-2, reads DAGVTQSPTHLIKTRGQQVTLRCSPKSGHDTVSWYQQALGQGPQFIFQYYEEEERQRGNFPDRFSGHQFPNYSSELNVNALLLGDSALYLCASSLGLAGVSTGELFFGEGSRLTVL.

The rearrangement links TRBV7-2 to TRBJ2-7, with 12 bases that match TRBD2. Per germline, CDR1 SGHTA and CDR2 FQGNSA. V trimming: 1 base; J trimming: 3 bases; junction bases outside the gene matches: 4. The CDR3 is 16 residues long. This CDR3 is CASSLVGGLAGYEQYF. The DNA for the CDR3 is TGTGCCAGCAGCTTAGTGGGGGGACTAGCGGGCTACGAGCAGTACTTC. The full variable domain, rest sourced from reference TRBV7-2 and TRBJ2-7, is GAGVSQSPSNKVTEKGKDVELRCDPISGHTALYWYRQSLGQGLEFLIYFQGNSAPDKSGLPSDRFSAERTGGSVSTLTIQRTQQEDSAVYLCASSLVGGLAGYEQYFGPGTRLTVT.

For the CDR3, the DNA is TGCGCCAGCAGTGCCCTAGGGAGTTTTGGAGAGACCCAGTACTTC. Residues: CASSALGSFGETQYF. The genes are TRBV10-1 and TRBJ2-5; D might be TRBD2 (5 bases). Trimming stripped 4 bases from V and 4 bases from J, with 16 bases between. The CDR3 sequence is 15 residues long. The germline V gene has CDR1 WNHNN and CDR2 SYGVQD (reference sequence).

The rearrangement links TRBV29-1 to TRBJ2-3; D may be TRBD1 (5 bases). CDR1 and CDR2 from the germline V gene are SQVTM and ANQGSEA. The V and J ends lost 0 bases and 5 bases respectively, with 9 bases between them. This CDR3 region has 13 residues. The DNA for the CDR3 is TGCAGCGTTGAAGATCTAAGGGGAGATACGCAGTATTTT. This gives the protein CSVEDLRGDTQYF.

DNA of the CDR3: TGTGCCAGCAGCCTCTTAGCGGGAGGGCGGGAGACCCAGTACTTC. Protein: CASSLLAGGRETQYF. The chain combines TRBV11-1 with TRBJ2-5; 11 bases are a match to TRBD2. Per the germline V gene, CDR1 is SGHAT and CDR2 is FQDESV (reference sequence). The junction had 7 bases not matched to a gene; V was cut back by 5 bases and J by 5 bases. This CDR3 spans 15 amino acids. Full variable domain (remainder filled in from reference TRBV11-1 and TRBJ2-5): EAEVAQSPRYKITEKSQAVAFWCDPISGHATLYWYRQILGQGPELLVQFQDESVVDDSQLPKDRFSAERLKGVDSTLKIQPAELGDSAMYLCASSLLAGGRETQYFGPGTRLLVL.

The rearrangement uses TRBV14 and TRBJ1-2; D remains ambiguous. Germline V gene data show CDR1 as SGHDN and CDR2 as FVKESK. This CDR3 spans 14 amino acids. V was clipped by 0 bases and J by 4 bases, with 9 bases between them. As DNA, the CDR3 is TGTGCCAGCAGCCAAGACACTCACCGCTATGGCTACACCTTC. This sequence encodes CASSQDTHRYGYTF.

The V and J genes are TRBV29-1 and TRBJ1-1; TRBD1 matches at 10 bases. Germline CDR1 is SQVTM and CDR2 is ANQGSEA. The CDR3 is 13 residues long. V gave up 7 bases and J gave up 5 bases; unmatched junction bases: 7. CDR3 coding DNA: TGCAGCGGTATAGGACAGGGGGAGACTGAAGCTTTCTTT. This codes for CSGIGQGETEAFF.

This chain's CDR3 is CASSEPGTAPTSYF. For the CDR3, the DNA is TGTGCCAGCAGCGAACCCGGGACAGCCCCGACGTCGTACTTC. This rearrangement joins TRBV11-3 to TRBJ2-7, with TRBD1 matching 7 bases. This CDR3 has 14 residues. With V trimmed by 5 bases and J by 12 bases, 16 bases remained unmatched. Germline assignment: CDR1 SGHNT and CDR2 YENEEA.

The V call is TRBV7-6, the J call TRBJ1-6, with 8 bases aligning to TRBD1. The CDR3 consists of 18 residues. After removal of 1 base from V and 8 bases from J, the junction contained 13 bases not matched to a gene. Germline V gene sequence: CDR1 SGHVS, CDR2 FNYEAQ. CDR3 DNA: TGTGCCAGCAGCTTAGATTCTGATTGGGGACAGGATCATTCACCCCTCCACTTT. This gives the protein CASSLDSDWGQDHSPLHF.

This clone has only one observation. This chain links TRBV7-3 with TRBJ2-7; no firm D call. Trimming stripped 5 bases from V and 4 bases from J, with 12 bases between. The CDR3 spans 13 residues. Germline V gene sequence: CDR1 SGHTA, CDR2 FQGTGA. The CDR3 protein is CASSPARGYEQYF. Written as DNA, the CDR3 is TGTGCCAGCAGCCCTGCCCGAGGATACGAGCAGTACTTC.

The chain is built from TRBV10-2 and TRBJ1-2; perhaps TRBD1 as D (5 bases). Looked up from germline, CDR1 is WSHSY and CDR2 is SAAADI. With 6 bases removed from V and 5 bases from J, the gap between germline ends came to 16 bases. This CDR3 region has 14 residues. CDR3 nucleotide sequence: TGCGCCAGCAGGGGGGTTCGGGAGAGTTATGGCTACACCTTC. Protein sequence: CASRGVRESYGYTF.

The gene calls are TRBV11-3 and TRBJ1-1, with 7 bases that match TRBD1. V lost 3 bases to trimming and J lost 3 bases; unmatched junction nucleotides: 1. The CDR3 runs 13 residues. Germline CDR1 and CDR2: SGHNT and YENEEA. The CDR3 DNA is TGTGCCAGCAGCTTCACAGGGGACACTGAAGCTTTCTTT. It codes for CASSFTGDTEAFF.